The present T cell receptor (beta chain) was sequenced within a study of spatial heterogeneity in lung cancer. TCRdb called the 5' RACE reads again in MiXCR, with one record for every CDR3 protein. Among about 120,000 distinct CDR3 sequences, 9.5% to 15% were seen once, and the ten largest hold around 17%. In this sample, this clonotype turned up a few times. Germline CDR1 reads MNHEY; CDR2 reads SVGAGI. V was pared by 2 bases and J by 5 bases, with 15 bases between. The CDR3 covers 15 residues. Time point indicated: blood at routine non-recurrence follow-up after resection. Frozen PBMC, nontumor lung or tumor provided whole RNA, which was sequenced unsorted.

The chain carries TRBV6-5 and TRBJ1-1; D ambiguous. This receptor was taken from a male donor with early-stage non-small cell lung cancer. Here the sequenced sample was PBMCs, taken at follow-up. CDR3 protein: CASSYPGGMGTEAFF. CDR3 nucleotides: TGTGCCAGCAGTTACCCTGGTGGAATGGGGACTGAAGCTTTCTTT.